This entry lists 21 T cell receptor beta chains sequenced from one sample in a study of cytomegalovirus exposure and HLA in healthy donors. Profiling relied on immunoSEQ multiplex PCR, and the TCRdb table lists in-frame clones only, not all of them. The sample carries about 360,000 clones, roughly 88% recorded once. Specimen: PBMCs. The receptor source for this set is a woman younger than 35 in good health and CMV-seronegative.

This clone occurred a few times. The rearrangement joins TRBV6-1 to TRBJ1-5; TRBD1 is a possible D gene (5 bases). The CDR3 is 15 amino acids. V shed 10 bases and J shed 2 bases, with 18 bases lying between them. Per germline, CDR1 MNHNS and CDR2 SASEGT. In nucleotides, the CDR3 is TGTGCCACCAGCACGTCCAGGGTTGGCAATCAGCCCCAGCATTTT. As protein: CATSTSRVGNQPQHF.

V and J are TRBV27 and TRBJ1-1, with D unresolved. This CDR3 has 14 amino acids. V lost 0 bases and J lost 3, with 8 bases in between. Germline CDR1 is MNHEY and CDR2 is SMNVEV (reference sequence). CDR3 loop: CASSLSSGYTEAFF. For the CDR3, the DNA is TGTGCCAGCAGTTTATCCTCCGGGTACACTGAAGCTTTCTTT.

This chain links TRBV6-5 with TRBJ1-2, with TRBD1 identical over 12 bases. The V gene's germline CDR1 is MNHEY and CDR2 SVGAGI. Germline trimming cut 2 bases from V and 7 bases from J; bases unmatched to any gene: 5. The CDR3 loop spans 15 amino acids. CDR3 nucleotides: TGTGCCAGCAGTTACGGGACAGGGGGCTTGGGTGGCTACACCTTC. Translating it yields CASSYGTGGLGGYTF.

The chain is built from TRBV6-5 and TRBJ2-1; D remains ambiguous. CDR3 length equals 15 residues. Germline loops: CDR1 MNHEY, CDR2 SVGAGI. Between the trimmed V and J ends, which lost 7 bases and 0 bases, there was a span of 13 bases. CDR3 sequence reads: CASTPRLNSYNEQFF. CDR3 sequence (DNA): TGTGCCAGCACCCCGCGTCTAAACTCCTACAATGAGCAGTTCTTC.

In this sample, this clone turned up a few times. This chain links TRBV28 with TRBJ1-2; D uncertain. This CDR3 contains 13 residues. Trimming took 3 bases from V and 4 from J, leaving 9 bases between them. Germline V gives CDR1 MDHEN, CDR2 SYDVKM. The CDR3 DNA sequence: TGTGCCAGCAGTTTGTCCCAGTCCTATGGCTACACCTTC. Translation gives CASSLSQSYGYTF.

The V and J genes are TRBV14 and TRBJ1-4; no firm D call. The V and J ends lost 3 bases and 8 bases respectively, with 13 bases between them. CDR1 and CDR2 from the germline V gene are SGHDN and FVKESK. The CDR3 contains 14 residues. The CDR3 sequence: CASSHPGLKEKLFF. In DNA form, the CDR3 reads TGTGCCAGCAGCCACCCAGGTCTGAAGGAAAAACTGTTTTTT.

This clone has a handful of counts. This chain uses TRBV6-1 with TRBJ1-1; D gene uncertain. CDR1 is MNHNS and CDR2 is SASEGT in the germline V gene. The CDR3 sequence is 14 residues long. V dropped 2 bases and J dropped 0 bases, with 7 bases sitting between them. The CDR3 here is CASSEFSVNTEAFF. CDR3 bases: TGTGCCAGCAGTGAATTTTCAGTGAACACTGAAGCTTTCTTT.

V and J are TRBV6-6 and TRBJ2-5; 7 nucleotides line up with TRBD1. The ends lost 6 bases at V and 5 bases at J; junction bases unmatched: 6. The germline V gene encodes CDR1 MNHNY and CDR2 SVGAGI (reference sequence). The CDR3 runs to 13 residues. The CDR3 loop is CASSRDSGETQYF. In DNA form, the CDR3 reads TGTGCCAGCAGCCGGGACAGTGGCGAGACCCAGTACTTC.

V and J are TRBV4-1 and TRBJ2-7, with 11 nucleotides matching TRBD2. The CDR3 loop spans 16 amino acids. CDR1 and CDR2 (germline): MGHRA, YSYEKL. V trimming: 4 bases; J trimming: 2 bases; junction bases outside the gene matches: 7. The CDR3 region is CASSPLTSGTAYEQYF. CDR3 coding DNA: TGCGCCAGCAGCCCCCTGACTAGCGGGACCGCCTACGAGCAGTACTTC.

V is TRBV4-2 and J is TRBJ2-1, with 9 bases matching TRBD2. Germline trimming cut 1 base from V and 9 bases from J; bases unmatched to any gene: 7. The CDR3 totals 15 residues. Germline-derived CDR1 and CDR2 are LGHNA and YNFKEQ. The DNA for the CDR3 is TGTGCCAGCAGCCAAGGATCCCGAGCGGGAGGTGAGCAGTTCTTC. Translating it yields CASSQGSRAGGEQFF.

V gene TRBV15 combines with J gene TRBJ2-3; 10 bases are shared with TRBD1. The trim removed 2 bases at V and 0 bases at J, leaving 2 bases unmatched. This CDR3 spans 16 amino acids. In germline, CDR1 is LNHNV, CDR2 YYDKDF (reference sequence). CDR3 DNA: TGTGCCACCAGCAGAAGACAGGGGGCTAGCACAGATACGCAGTATTTT. Translation gives CATSRRQGASTDTQYF.

The chain links TRBV27 to TRBJ2-3, with 7 bases fitting TRBD1. This CDR3 spans 13 amino acids. Germline CDR1 reads MNHEY; CDR2 reads SMNVEV (reference sequence). The ends lost 5 bases at V and 6 bases at J; junction bases unmatched: 5. CDR3: CASSTTGEDTQYF. The CDR3 nucleotides read TGTGCCAGCAGTACTACAGGGGAGGATACGCAGTATTTT.

This chain uses TRBV5-1 with TRBJ2-2; TRBD2 matches 8 bases. In germline, CDR1 is SGHRS, CDR2 YFSETQ. The ends lost 5 bases at V and 4 bases at J; junction bases unmatched: 34. This CDR3 contains 24 residues. The CDR3 coding sequence is TGCGCCAGCAGGCCCGGGACACAAAAGTCGCCGGCACTAGCGGCACTAAGAGGCACCGGGGAGCTGTTTTTT. It specifies CASRPGTQKSPALAALRGTGELFF. Full variable domain (rest looked up from reference TRBV5-1 and TRBJ2-2): KAGVTQTPRYLIKTRGQQVTLSCSPISGHRSVSWYQQTPGQGLQFLFEYFSETQRNKGNFPGRFSGRQFSNSRSEMNVSTLELGDSALYLCASRPGTQKSPALAALRGTGELFFGEGSRLTVL.

This rearrangement joins TRBV7-6 to TRBJ2-7, with a possible D match to TRBD1 (5 bases). Germline CDR1 reads SGHVS; CDR2 reads FNYEAQ. V dropped 5 bases and J dropped 5 bases, with 13 bases sitting between them. The CDR3 consists of 13 residues. DNA for the CDR3: TGTGCCAGCAGCCCCCGACAGCTTGACGAGCAGTACTTC. Amino acid sequence: CASSPRQLDEQYF.

The chain couples TRBV30 to TRBJ2-2; maybe TRBD2 (6 bases). V lost 2 bases and J lost 5, with 18 bases in between. The V gene's germline CDR1 is GTSNPN and CDR2 SVGIG (reference sequence). The CDR3 length is 16 residues. The CDR3 DNA reads TGTGCCTGGAGTCCCGCGGCGGGATGGGTGACCGGGGAGCTGTTTTTT. It is translated as CAWSPAAGWVTGELFF.

The chain joins TRBV19 to TRBJ2-1; D may be TRBD2 (5 bases). Trimming removed 2 bases at V and 0 bases at J, with 14 bases between. The CDR3 consists of 17 residues. Germline V gene sequence: CDR1 LNHDA, CDR2 SQIVND (reference sequence). The CDR3 region has the DNA TGTGCCAGTAGTATACTCCCCCTAGCCGTCTCCTACAATGAGCAGTTCTTC. As protein: CASSILPLAVSYNEQFF.

This chain connects TRBV10-1 to TRBJ1-2; a weak D match, TRBD1 (5 bases). The CDR3 spans 13 residues. Trimming pared 5 bases from V and 6 bases from J, leaving 13 bases between. Germline V gives CDR1 WNHNN, CDR2 SYGVQD (reference sequence). CDR3 in DNA: TGCGCCAGCAGTCGGACAAATAAGGATGGCTACACCTTC. It specifies CASSRTNKDGYTF.

This clone has just a few counts. As DNA, the CDR3 is TGCGCCAGCAGTGACCACAGGGTCTACGAGCAGTACTTC. Protein sequence: CASSDHRVYEQYF. The chain recombines TRBV10-1 with TRBJ2-7; weak D call: TRBD1 (6 bases). The CDR3 consists of 13 residues. Germline-derived CDR1 and CDR2 are WNHNN and SYGVQD (reference sequence). Trimming left V 3 bases short and J 3 bases short, with 9 bases between.

This rearrangement joins TRBV4-1 to TRBJ2-1; the match to TRBD2 covers 9 bases. Trimming cost V 6 bases and J 1 base; bases outside gene matches: 7. The CDR3 spans 16 residues. Germline CDR1 and CDR2: MGHRA and YSYEKL. CDR3 DNA sequence: TGCGCCAGCAGTCCGCTAGCGGGACGATCCTACAATGAGCAGTTCTTC. Amino acids: CASSPLAGRSYNEQFF.

The rearrangement uses TRBV7-8 and TRBJ2-1, with D perhaps matching TRBD1 (5 bases). This CDR3 region has 13 residues. Trimming removed 1 base at V and 12 bases at J, with 13 bases between. Germline V lookup: CDR1 SGHVS, CDR2 FQNEAQ. This CDR3 reads CASSLGPRQTQFF. The CDR3 DNA follows: TGTGCCAGCAGCTTAGGCCCCCGACAGACGCAGTTCTTC.

This clone appeared a single time. V and J are TRBV5-8 and TRBJ2-7; 7 bases agree with TRBD1. V gave up 4 bases and J gave up 2 bases; unmatched junction bases: 9. Looked up from germline, CDR1 is SGHTS and CDR2 is YDEGEE. The length of the CDR3 is 15 residues. The DNA for the CDR3 is TGTGCCAGCAGCGTTTCCGGGACAGAGCCCTACGAGCAGTACTTC. This gives the protein CASSVSGTEPYEQYF. Drawing the rest from reference TRBV5-8 and TRBJ2-7, the complete variable domain is EAGVTQSPTHLIKTRGQQATLRCSPISGHTSVYWYQQALGLGLQFLLWYDEGEERNRGNFPPRFSGRQFPNYSSELNVNALELEDSALYLCASSVSGTEPYEQYFGPGTRLTVT.